The rows below give T cell receptor beta chains drawn from one sample of a study of shared clonotypes between healthy human individuals. TCRdb keeps only in-frame clones here, not all; method: immunoSEQ multiplex PCR. The repertoire holds hundreds of thousands of clones, with around 97% as singletons. Sequenced: naive CD4+ T cells sorted from blood. These receptors were taken from a woman in her 30s in good health. Both conserved end residues are part of each CDR3. Each record gives: J gene, V gene, clone size, D gene, CDR3 length, CDR3 protein, CDR3 DNA. The D gene is left open where the match is weak. The size field is filled for only some rows; it gives once, few, many or a size class.

>TRBJ2-7|TRBV28|.|TRBD2|14
CASRPGLHSSEQYF
TGTGCCAGCAGGCCGGGACTACATTCCTCCGAGCAGTACTTC
>TRBJ2-6|TRBV4-1|.|.|16
CASSQEGTWGANVLTF
TGCGCCAGCAGCCAAGAAGGAACGTGGGGGGCCAACGTCCTGACTTTC
>TRBJ1-4|TRBV19|.|.|14
CASSTDSPNEKLFF
TGTGCCAGTAGTACGGACAGCCCTAATGAAAAACTGTTTTTT
>TRBJ2-7|TRBV2|.|.|14
CASITRDRAYEQYF
TGTGCCAGCATTACCCGGGACCGAGCCTACGAGCAGTACTTC
>TRBJ1-5|TRBV28|.|.|14
CASSLVREDQPQHF
TGTGCCAGCAGTTTAGTGAGGGAGGATCAGCCCCAGCATTTT
>TRBJ2-1|TRBV15|.|TRBD2|14
CATLEREVKIEQFF
TGTGCCACACTGGAGCGGGAGGTTAAGATTGAGCAGTTCTTC
>TRBJ2-3|TRBV13|once|.|15
CASSLRTEFTDTQYF
TGTGCCAGCAGCTTAAGGACAGAGTTCACAGATACGCAGTATTTT
>TRBJ2-7|TRBV5-3|.|.|14
CARSLERVGYEQYF
TGTGCCAGAAGCTTGGAGCGGGTTGGGTACGAGCAGTACTTC
>TRBJ2-7|TRBV7-9|.|.|11
CASSLYREQYF
TGTGCCAGCAGCTTATACAGGGAGCAGTACTTC
>TRBJ1-1|TRBV6-6|once|.|14
CASSWPEGWTEAFF
TGTGCCAGCAGTTGGCCGGAAGGATGGACTGAAGCTTTCTTT
>TRBJ2-3|TRBV27|.|.|18
CASSLGGTEGVTTDTQYF
TGTGCCAGCAGTTTAGGGGGGACGGAGGGAGTGACAACAGATACGCAGTATTTT
>TRBJ2-3|TRBV7-8|.|.|13
CASSSIKVDTQYF
TGTGCCAGCAGCTCAATAAAAGTAGATACGCAGTATTTT
>TRBJ1-2|TRBV19|.|TRBD1|17
CASSISPRGQYNYGYTF
TGTGCCAGTAGTATTTCCCCCCGGGGACAGTACAACTATGGCTACACCTTC
>TRBJ1-1|TRBV15|.|TRBD1|12
CATSRARGGAFF
TGTGCCACCAGCAGGGCCAGGGGGGGAGCTTTCTTT
>TRBJ2-1|TRBV29-1|.|TRBD2|15
CSAPLAGAGMGEQFF
TGCAGCGCCCCTTTAGCGGGAGCGGGTATGGGTGAGCAGTTCTTC
>TRBJ2-7|TRBV28|.|TRBD1|13
CASSFDRVYEQYF
TGTGCCAGCAGTTTCGACAGGGTCTACGAGCAGTACTTC
>TRBJ2-4|TRBV29-1|.|.|16
CSVVSVASLAKNIQYF
TGCAGCGTTGTCTCCGTAGCGAGTCTAGCCAAAAACATTCAGTACTTC
>TRBJ1-1|TRBV27|.|.|13
CASSPRENTEAFF
TGTGCCAGCAGTCCCAGGGAAAACACTGAAGCTTTCTTT
>TRBJ1-2|TRBV11-2|once|.|14
CASSLDRVDYGYTF
TGTGCCAGCAGCTTAGACAGGGTTGACTATGGCTACACCTTC
>TRBJ2-7|TRBV10-2|.|TRBD2|15
CASIGLAGGLYEQYF
TGCGCCAGCATCGGACTAGCGGGAGGTCTTTACGAGCAGTACTTC
>TRBJ2-2|TRBV7-3|.|TRBD2|16
CASSLGLAENTGELFF
TGTGCCAGCAGCTTGGGGCTAGCGGAAAACACCGGGGAGCTGTTTTTT
>TRBJ2-7|TRBV28|.|.|14
CASSTTAPSYEQYF
TGTGCCAGCAGTACGACGGCGCCCTCCTACGAGCAGTACTTC
>TRBJ2-3|TRBV6-6|.|.|14
CASTSSGVTDTQYF
TGTGCCAGCACCTCCTCGGGAGTCACAGATACGCAGTATTTT
>TRBJ1-5|TRBV7-9|.|.|15
CASSQDGSRNQPQHF
TGTGCCAGCAGCCAGGACGGGAGTCGCAATCAGCCCCAGCATTTT
>TRBJ2-3|TRBV5-1|.|.|16
CASSLGSGGGTDTQYF
TGCGCCAGCAGCTTGGGGTCGGGGGGCGGCACAGATACGCAGTATTTT
>TRBJ1-2|TRBV7-9|.|.|15
CASSLVDGGNYGYTF
TGTGCCAGCAGCTTAGTTGATGGGGGAAACTATGGCTACACCTTC
>TRBJ2-1|TRBV7-2|.|TRBD2|17
CASSLALGSGNDNEQFF
TGTGCCAGCAGCTTAGCGCTTGGGAGCGGGAATGACAATGAGCAGTTCTTC
>TRBJ2-3|TRBV10-2|.|TRBD2|15
CASTPRGGGTDTQYF
TGCGCCAGCACCCCGAGGGGAGGGGGCACAGATACGCAGTATTTT
>TRBJ2-1|TRBV6-4|.|.|13
CASSAEGYNEQFF
TGTGCCAGCAGTGCTGAGGGATACAATGAGCAGTTCTTC
>TRBJ1-2|TRBV6-4|.|TRBD1|15
CASSQLPGTGGSYTF
TGTGCCAGCAGTCAGCTGCCCGGGACAGGGGGCTCCTACACCTTC
>TRBJ1-2|TRBV6-4|once|.|15
CASSDSARAGAGYTF
TGTGCCAGCAGTGACTCGGCCAGGGCTGGTGCTGGCTACACCTTC
>TRBJ2-2|TRBV5-1|.|.|16
CASSLVPAANTGELFF
TGCGCCAGCAGCTTGGTTCCAGCCGCGAACACCGGGGAGCTGTTTTTT
>TRBJ2-1|TRBV18|.|TRBD1|15
CASSTRTGNVNEQFF
TGTGCCAGCTCAACTCGGACAGGGAATGTAAATGAGCAGTTCTTC
>TRBJ2-1|TRBV5-4|.|.|13
CASSLDSNNEQFF
TGTGCCAGCAGCTTGGACAGTAACAATGAGCAGTTCTTC
>TRBJ2-7|TRBV27|.|TRBD2|13
CASSGERDGEQYF
TGTGCCAGCAGTGGTGAGCGGGATGGCGAGCAGTACTTC
>TRBJ1-4|TRBV6-6|.|.|15
CASSFSRVLREKLFF
TGTGCCAGCAGTTTCAGCAGGGTTCTTCGTGAAAAACTGTTTTTT
>TRBJ2-7|TRBV2|.|.|12
CASMFSWSEQYF
TGTGCCAGCATGTTTTCGTGGAGCGAGCAGTACTTC
>TRBJ1-1|TRBV19|few|.|15
CASSIGRPRRTEAFF
TGTGCCAGTAGTATCGGACGGCCCCGGAGAACTGAAGCTTTCTTT
>TRBJ1-1|TRBV6-5|.|.|13
CASSRTTNTEAFF
TGTGCCAGCAGCAGGACAACTAACACTGAAGCTTTCTTT
>TRBJ1-1|TRBV11-2|.|TRBD1|18
CASSTDRAWSGRNTEAFF
TGTGCCAGCAGCACCGACAGGGCTTGGTCAGGTCGGAACACTGAAGCTTTCTTT
>TRBJ2-7|TRBV6-5|once|TRBD2|15
CASSYSVGGPNEQYF
TGTGCCAGCAGTTACTCGGTGGGAGGGCCTAACGAGCAGTACTTC
>TRBJ1-6|TRBV7-2|once|TRBD1|15
CASSANRGGNSPLHF
TGTGCCAGCAGCGCAAACAGGGGTGGCAATTCACCCCTCCACTTT
>TRBJ2-1|TRBV10-2|.|TRBD2|17
CASSESTSGRGYNEQFF
TGCGCCAGCAGTGAGTCGACTAGCGGGAGGGGATACAATGAGCAGTTCTTC
>TRBJ2-7|TRBV5-5|.|.|12
CASSLGYYEQYF
TGTGCCAGCAGCTTGGGGTATTACGAGCAGTACTTC
>TRBJ1-4|TRBV15|.|.|14
CATSRAATNEKLFF
TGTGCCACCAGCAGAGCAGCAACTAATGAAAAACTGTTTTTT